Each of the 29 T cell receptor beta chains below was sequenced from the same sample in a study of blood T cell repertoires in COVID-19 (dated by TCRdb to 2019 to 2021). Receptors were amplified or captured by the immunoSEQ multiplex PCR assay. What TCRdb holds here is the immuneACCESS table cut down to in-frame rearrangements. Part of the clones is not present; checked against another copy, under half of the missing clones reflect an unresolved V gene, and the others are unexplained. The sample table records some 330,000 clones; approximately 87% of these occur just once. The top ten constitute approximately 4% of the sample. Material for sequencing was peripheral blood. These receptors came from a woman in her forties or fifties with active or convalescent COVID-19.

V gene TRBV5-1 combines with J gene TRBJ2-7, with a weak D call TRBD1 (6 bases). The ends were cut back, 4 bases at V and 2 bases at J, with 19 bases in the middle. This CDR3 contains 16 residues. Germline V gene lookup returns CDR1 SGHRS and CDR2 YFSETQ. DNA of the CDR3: TGCGCCAGCAGCCCGATACGTGGGGGCCTTACCTACGAGCAGTACTTC. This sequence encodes CASSPIRGGLTYEQYF.

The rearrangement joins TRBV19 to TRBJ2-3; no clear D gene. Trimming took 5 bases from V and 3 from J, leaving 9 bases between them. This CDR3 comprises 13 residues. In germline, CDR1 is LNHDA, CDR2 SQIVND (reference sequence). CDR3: CASSPTETDTQYF. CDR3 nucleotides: TGTGCCAGTAGTCCCACAGAGACAGATACGCAGTATTTT.

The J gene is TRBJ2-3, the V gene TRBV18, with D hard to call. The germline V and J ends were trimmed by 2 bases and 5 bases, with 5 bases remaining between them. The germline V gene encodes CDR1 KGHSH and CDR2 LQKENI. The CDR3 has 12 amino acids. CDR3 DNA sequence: TGTGCCAGCTCACCAAACGGAGATACGCAGTATTTT. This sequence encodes CASSPNGDTQYF. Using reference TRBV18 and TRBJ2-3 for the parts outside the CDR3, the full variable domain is NAGVMQNPRHLVRRRGQEARLRCSPMKGHSHVYWYRQLPEEGLKFMVYLQKENIIDESGMPKERFSAEFPKEGPSILRIQQVVRGDSAAYFCASSPNGDTQYFGPGTRLTVL.

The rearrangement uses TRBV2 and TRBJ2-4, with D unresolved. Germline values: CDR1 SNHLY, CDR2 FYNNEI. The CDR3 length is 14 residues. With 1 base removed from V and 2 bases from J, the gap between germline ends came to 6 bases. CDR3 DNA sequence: TGTGCCAGCAGTGAAGGGGCAACCAAAAACATTCAGTACTTC. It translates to CASSEGATKNIQYF.

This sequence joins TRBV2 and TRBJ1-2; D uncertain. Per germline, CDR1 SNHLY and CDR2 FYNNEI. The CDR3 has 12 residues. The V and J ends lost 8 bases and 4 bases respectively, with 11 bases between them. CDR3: CASSQVGYGYTF. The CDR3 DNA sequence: TGTGCCAGCTCTCAGGTGGGCTATGGCTACACCTTC.

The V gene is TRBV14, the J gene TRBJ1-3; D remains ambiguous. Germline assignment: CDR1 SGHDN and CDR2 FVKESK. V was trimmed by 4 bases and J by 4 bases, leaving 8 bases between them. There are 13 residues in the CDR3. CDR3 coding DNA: TGTGCCAGCAGCCTTACATTGGGAAACACCATATATTTT. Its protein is CASSLTLGNTIYF.

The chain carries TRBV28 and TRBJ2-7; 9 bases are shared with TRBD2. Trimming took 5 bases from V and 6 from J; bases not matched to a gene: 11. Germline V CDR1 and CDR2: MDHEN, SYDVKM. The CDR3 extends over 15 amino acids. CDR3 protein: CASSPGGSGSREQYF. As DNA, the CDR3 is TGTGCCAGCAGTCCGGGCGGTAGCGGGAGTCGCGAGCAGTACTTC.

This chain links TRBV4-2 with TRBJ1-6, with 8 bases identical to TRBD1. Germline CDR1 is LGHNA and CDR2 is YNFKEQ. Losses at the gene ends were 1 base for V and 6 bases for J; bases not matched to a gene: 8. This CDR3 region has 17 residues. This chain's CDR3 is CASSQARQGLPNSPLHF. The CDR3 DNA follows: TGTGCCAGCAGCCAAGCCAGACAGGGGCTGCCTAATTCACCCCTCCACTTT.

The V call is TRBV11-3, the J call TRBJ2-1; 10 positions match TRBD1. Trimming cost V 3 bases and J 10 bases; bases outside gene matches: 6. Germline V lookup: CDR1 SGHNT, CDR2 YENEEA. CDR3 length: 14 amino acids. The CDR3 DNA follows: TGTGCCAGCAGCTTGGGACAGGGGTCCGGGGAGCAGTTCTTC. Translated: CASSLGQGSGEQFF.

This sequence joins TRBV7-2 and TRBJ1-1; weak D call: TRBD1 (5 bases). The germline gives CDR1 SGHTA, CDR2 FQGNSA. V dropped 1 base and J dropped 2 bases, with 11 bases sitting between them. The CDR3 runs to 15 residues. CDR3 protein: CASSLVNQGNTEAFF. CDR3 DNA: TGTGCCAGCAGCTTAGTAAATCAGGGAAACACTGAAGCTTTCTTT.

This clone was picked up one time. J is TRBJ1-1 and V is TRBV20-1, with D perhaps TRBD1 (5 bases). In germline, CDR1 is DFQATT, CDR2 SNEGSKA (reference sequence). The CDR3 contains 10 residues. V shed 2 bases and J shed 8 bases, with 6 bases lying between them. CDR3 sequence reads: CSARYREAFF. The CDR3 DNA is TGCAGTGCTAGATACAGGGAAGCTTTCTTT.

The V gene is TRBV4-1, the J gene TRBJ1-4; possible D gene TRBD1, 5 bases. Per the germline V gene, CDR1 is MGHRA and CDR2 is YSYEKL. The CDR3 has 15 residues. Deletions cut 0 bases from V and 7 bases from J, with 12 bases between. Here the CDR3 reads CASSQDGAGPEKLFF. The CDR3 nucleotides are TGCGCCAGCAGCCAAGATGGGGCAGGGCCTGAAAAACTGTTTTTT.

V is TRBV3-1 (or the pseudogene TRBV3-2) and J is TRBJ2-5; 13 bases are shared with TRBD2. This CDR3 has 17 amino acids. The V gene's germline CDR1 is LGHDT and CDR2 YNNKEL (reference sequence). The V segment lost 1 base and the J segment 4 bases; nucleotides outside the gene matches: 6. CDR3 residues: CASSQGGLAGFRETQYF. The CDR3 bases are TGTGCCAGCAGCCAAGGGGGACTAGCGGGGTTTAGAGAGACCCAGTACTTC.

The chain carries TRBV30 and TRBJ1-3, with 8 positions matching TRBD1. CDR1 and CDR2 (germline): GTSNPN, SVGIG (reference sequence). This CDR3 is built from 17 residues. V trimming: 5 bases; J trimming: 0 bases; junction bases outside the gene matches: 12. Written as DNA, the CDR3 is TGTGCCTGGGTCGACAGGGGCCGCACTCACTCTGGAAACACCATATATTTT. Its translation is CAWVDRGRTHSGNTIYF.

This CDR3 reads CASSHRQGSGANVLTF. DNA of the CDR3: TGTGCCAGCAGCCATAGACAGGGCTCTGGGGCCAACGTCCTGACTTTC. The V call is TRBV7-9, the J call TRBJ2-6; TRBD1 matches at 7 bases. The CDR3 runs 16 residues. Trimming at V came to 5 bases and at J to 0 bases, leaving 4 bases not matched to a gene. Germline V gene sequence: CDR1 SEHNR, CDR2 FQNEAQ (reference sequence).

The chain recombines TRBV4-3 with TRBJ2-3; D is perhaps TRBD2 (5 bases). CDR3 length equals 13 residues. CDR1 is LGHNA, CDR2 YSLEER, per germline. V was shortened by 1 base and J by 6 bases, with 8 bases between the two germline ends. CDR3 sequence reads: CASSQGRSDTQYF. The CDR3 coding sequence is TGCGCCAGCAGCCAAGGGAGGTCGGATACGCAGTATTTT.

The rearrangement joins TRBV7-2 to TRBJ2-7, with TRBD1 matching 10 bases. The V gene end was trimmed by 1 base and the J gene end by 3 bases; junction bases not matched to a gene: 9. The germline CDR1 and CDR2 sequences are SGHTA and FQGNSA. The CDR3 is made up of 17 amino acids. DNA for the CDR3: TGTGCCAGCAGCTTAGTGTGGGGGACAGGGGCCTTCTACGAGCAGTACTTC. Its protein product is CASSLVWGTGAFYEQYF. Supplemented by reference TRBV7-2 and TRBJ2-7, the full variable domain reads GAGVSQSPSNKVTEKGKDVELRCDPISGHTALYWYRQSLGQGLEFLIYFQGNSAPDKSGLPSDRFSAERTGGSVSTLTIQRTQQEDSAVYLCASSLVWGTGAFYEQYFGPGTRLTVT.

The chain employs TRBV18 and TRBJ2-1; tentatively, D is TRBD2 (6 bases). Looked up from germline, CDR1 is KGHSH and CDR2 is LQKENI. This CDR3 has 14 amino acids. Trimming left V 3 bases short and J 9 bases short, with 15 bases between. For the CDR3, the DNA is TGTGCCAGCTCACCGAGCCGCGGGATTACTGAGCAGTTCTTC. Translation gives CASSPSRGITEQFF.

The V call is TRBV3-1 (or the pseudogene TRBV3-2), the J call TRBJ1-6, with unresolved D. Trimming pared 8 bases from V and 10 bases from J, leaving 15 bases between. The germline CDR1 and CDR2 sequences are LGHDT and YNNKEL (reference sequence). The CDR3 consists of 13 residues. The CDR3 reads CASGTPGRSPLHF. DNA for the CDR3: TGTGCCAGCGGTACACCTGGGAGATCACCCCTCCACTTT.

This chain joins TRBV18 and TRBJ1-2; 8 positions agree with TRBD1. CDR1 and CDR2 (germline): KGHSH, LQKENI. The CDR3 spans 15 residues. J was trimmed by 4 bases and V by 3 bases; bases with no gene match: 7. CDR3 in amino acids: CASSPQDRAGYGYTF. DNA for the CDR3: TGTGCCAGCTCACCTCAGGACAGGGCTGGCTATGGCTACACCTTC.

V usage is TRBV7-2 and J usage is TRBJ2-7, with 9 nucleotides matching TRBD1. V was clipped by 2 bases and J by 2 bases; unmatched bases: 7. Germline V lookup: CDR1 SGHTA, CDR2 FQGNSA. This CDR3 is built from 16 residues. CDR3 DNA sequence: TGTGCCAGCAGCTTAACCTCACGGACAGGGGCCTACGAGCAGTACTTC. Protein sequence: CASSLTSRTGAYEQYF. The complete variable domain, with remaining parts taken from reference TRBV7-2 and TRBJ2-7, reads GAGVSQSPSNKVTEKGKDVELRCDPISGHTALYWYRQSLGQGLEFLIYFQGNSAPDKSGLPSDRFSAERTGGSVSTLTIQRTQQEDSAVYLCASSLTSRTGAYEQYFGPGTRLTVT.

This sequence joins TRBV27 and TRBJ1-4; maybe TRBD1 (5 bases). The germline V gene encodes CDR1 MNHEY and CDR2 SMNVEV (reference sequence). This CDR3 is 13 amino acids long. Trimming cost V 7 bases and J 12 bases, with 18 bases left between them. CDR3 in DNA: TGTGCCAGCATGGGACGGGGGGTGAGGGAACTGTTTTTT. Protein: CASMGRGVRELFF.

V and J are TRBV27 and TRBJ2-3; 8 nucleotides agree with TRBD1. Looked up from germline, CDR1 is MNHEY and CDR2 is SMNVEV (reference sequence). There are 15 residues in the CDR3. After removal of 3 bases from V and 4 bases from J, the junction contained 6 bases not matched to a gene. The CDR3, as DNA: TGTGCCAGCAGTTTGGGAGGACAGGGCTCAGATACGCAGTATTTT. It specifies CASSLGGQGSDTQYF.

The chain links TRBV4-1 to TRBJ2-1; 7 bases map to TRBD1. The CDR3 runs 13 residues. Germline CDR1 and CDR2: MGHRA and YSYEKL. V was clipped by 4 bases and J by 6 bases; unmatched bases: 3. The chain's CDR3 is CASSRQGINEQFF. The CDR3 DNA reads TGCGCCAGCAGCCGACAGGGAATCAATGAGCAGTTCTTC.

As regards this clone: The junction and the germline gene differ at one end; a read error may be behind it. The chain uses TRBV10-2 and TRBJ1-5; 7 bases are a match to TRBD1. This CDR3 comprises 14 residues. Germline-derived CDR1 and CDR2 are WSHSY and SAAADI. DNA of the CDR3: TGCGCCAGCAGTGGACAGGGAGTAAATCGGCCCCAGCATTTT. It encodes CASSGQGVNRPQHF.

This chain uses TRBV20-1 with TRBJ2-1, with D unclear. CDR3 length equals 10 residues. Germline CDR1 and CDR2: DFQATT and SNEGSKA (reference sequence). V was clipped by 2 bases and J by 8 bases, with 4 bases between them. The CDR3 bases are TGCAGTGCTAGACGCGATGAGCAGTTCTTC. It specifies CSARRDEQFF.

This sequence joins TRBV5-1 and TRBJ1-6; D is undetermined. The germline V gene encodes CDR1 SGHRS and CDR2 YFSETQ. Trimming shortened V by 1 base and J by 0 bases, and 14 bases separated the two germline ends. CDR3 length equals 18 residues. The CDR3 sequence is CASSLRSRTVSYNSPLHF. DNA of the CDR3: TGCGCCAGCAGCTTGAGATCAAGAACAGTCTCCTATAATTCACCCCTCCACTTT.

CDR3 loop: CASSLEATAVYYGYTF. The CDR3, as DNA: TGTGCCAGCAGCTTAGAGGCGACAGCCGTTTACTATGGCTACACCTTC. The chain has TRBV7-2 and TRBJ1-2; D perhaps matches TRBD1 (5 bases). Between the trimmed V and J ends, which lost 1 base and 3 bases, there was a span of 15 bases. The CDR3 runs 16 residues. CDR1 and CDR2 from the germline V gene are SGHTA and FQGNSA.

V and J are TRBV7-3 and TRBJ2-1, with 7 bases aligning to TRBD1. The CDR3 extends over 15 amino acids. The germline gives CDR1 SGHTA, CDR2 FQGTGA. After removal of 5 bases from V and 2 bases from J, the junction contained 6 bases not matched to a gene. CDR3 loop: CASSEGQAAYNEQFF. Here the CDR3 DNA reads TGTGCCAGCAGCGAAGGACAGGCCGCCTACAATGAGCAGTTCTTC.